The following is a T cell receptor (beta chain) sequence with its context. Its antigen specificity is not known. The sample holds no much larger clone one base away, and base qualities are not on file. Trimming takes 3 bases from V and 3 bases from J, and the germline ends sit 15 bases apart. CDR1 MNHEY and CDR2 SMNVEV are derived from the germline V gene (reference sequence). Including the terminal cysteine and phenylalanine, the CDR3 comprises 15 residues. The sequence is cut down to CDR3 DNA, 45 bases in frame from base 1. This sample was included in a study of cytomegalovirus exposure and HLA in healthy donors (dated by TCRdb to about 2017). Study-wide context: An earlier analysis of 587 of the donors reported more than 250 Gb of sequence data and 100 million to 130 million unique TCR beta sequences from roughly 180 million T cells. Typing coverage varied by locus: roughly 629-630 donors for A, B, C, DRB1 and DQB1; some 520 for DQA1; over 600 for DPA1; more than 450 for DPB1. The study aimed to test whether signatures of past pathogen exposure could be identified by cataloging public T cell receptors. An earlier analysis of approximately 580 of the donors used high-throughput TCR beta sequencing to judge whether each TCR beta V gene segment behaved as functional or pseudogenic. Besides the first cohort of roughly 660 subjects, a separate validation cohort made up of over 100 different subjects was used. On average, over 200,000 unique TCR beta nucleotide sequences were sequenced per donor among several hundred genotyped donors of the cohort, with roughly 18% of those sequences being non-productive. Of the 300 to 450 genotyped donors, 70% to 90% were placed in the genetic ancestry cluster associated with self-reported Caucasian donors. A later genetic analysis used genome-wide SNP genotypes for about 65% of the 666 donors, treating that subset as a discovery cohort. Roughly 300 gigabases of sequencing data and 91 million or so unique TCR sequences made up an early release that covered 500 to 700 HLA-typed donors. Class I and class II HLA loci were covered by the typing at four-digit resolution. All discovery cohort repertoires had been generated on a single sequencing platform. Because of strong linkage in the cohort, roughly five DR-DQ haplotypes were treated as single units for association and clustering. To predict cytomegalovirus infection status, the study brought together high-throughput TCR immunosequencing, statistical association of individual TCRs with disease status, and machine learning. The T cell repertoires of 666 subjects were profiled by immunosequencing and related to cytomegalovirus serostatus. Rather than using new phenotypic data, the later analysis identified candidate immune exposures from TCR beta sequences and from how often those sequences occurred across donors. Donor age, sex, ethnicity and CMV serostatus were compiled alongside the repertoire data. In a later analysis, previously published TCR beta repertoires from several hundred donors were re-analyzed and high-resolution HLA genotyping was added so that TCR occurrence patterns could be studied. Beyond this particular receptor, the publication reports: Assigning TCR associations to individual alleles was difficult when HLA alleles, especially DR and DQ, strongly co-occurred. The earlier analysis of fewer than 750 of the donors excluded 15 to 20 rarely observed V segments, including chromosome 9 orphons, because counts were too low. According to a later analysis, TCR association rates differed among HLA loci, with DRB1 alleles showing the most associated TCRs and HLA-C alleles showing the fewest. Sequencing depth was assumed to be roughly uniform across donors in the presence/absence analyses, though that assumption may not hold. At a false discovery rate of 0.05, a later analysis linked 16,951 TCR beta sequences to specific HLA alleles. Most CMV-associated TCR beta chains appeared to be HLA-restricted in a later analysis, and the HLA associations seemed to be driven largely by CMV exposure. Correlated functional status among segregating V segments might reflect linkage disequilibrium, but an unknown experimental factor could not be ruled out. In vitro tests confirmed that a few of the cytomegalovirus-associated TCR beta chains recognize cytomegalovirus antigens. The sequencing pipeline was judged likely to have produced a cluster of highly shared sequence variants as a technical artifact. Because the 87-base-pair reads could not distinguish some IMGT-functional V segments, including TRBV6-2 and TRBV6-3, those segments were excluded. HLA typing was unavailable for some donors at each locus, so association tests used only the typed subset. The cohort was sequenced for TCR beta chains only, and without alpha or paired-chain data the features that could be detected were limited. Immune exposure information for the cohort was limited to CMV serostatus. Across donors, most TCR sequences were observed very rarely, whereas some public TCRs were present in many individuals. In a later genetic analysis, fewer N-insertions in productive TCRs were reported among donors in an Asian-associated ancestry cluster than the approximately 630-donor mean. In an earlier analysis of 587 of the donors, most TCR beta V segments appeared in productive rearrangements about 87% or about 30% of the time, broadly matching IMGT annotations. In both the original and validation cohorts, the classifier was reported to diagnose cytomegalovirus status with high specificity and sensitivity. It was suggested by the authors that the approach could potentially be generalized to other disease states and immunological phenotypes. A further reported finding was that TCR beta sequences accurately predicted the HLA-A and HLA-B alleles for most subjects in the first cohort. A later analysis found that HLA-associated TCR beta chains were more clonally expanded and had lower generation probabilities than equally common non-associated chains. In a later analysis, several top co-occurrence clusters were reported to appear linked to parvovirus B19, influenza, CMV and Epstein-Barr virus. In a later genetic analysis, a missense DCLRE1C variant was associated with V-gene and J-gene trimming of TCR beta chains, and the association was replicated in an independent cohort. The study listed 150 to 200 TCR beta chains as associated with cytomegalovirus.

Receptor amplification or capture employed the immunoSEQ multiplex PCR assay. A mixture of 60 forward primers for TCR Vbeta segments and 13 reverse primers for TCR Jbeta segments was used in the multiplex PCR. The CDR3 region of rearranged TCR beta genes was amplified from genomic DNA by a multiplex PCR assay. On the Illumina HiSeq System, the amplified TCR beta libraries were sequenced as 87-base-pair reads. In the paper's pipeline: A later analysis tallied 80 million to 95 million unique TCR beta chains across the 600 to 700 repertoires, and approximately 12 million of those chains were shared by two or more donors. Raw reads were error-corrected and collapsed into unique sequences with a nearest-neighbor algorithm that merged closely related sequences to remove PCR and sequencing errors. Alignment of CDR3 sequences to IMGT reference sequences was used to assign V, D and J gene segments. For a sequence to be retained, at least a six-nucleotide match to both a V gene segment and a J gene segment was required. Rearrangements were called productive when the CDR3 lacked stop codons and stayed in frame with V and J; all others were non-productive. CDR3 was defined by IMGT convention, running from the second conserved V-encoded cysteine to the conserved J-encoded phenylalanine. In an earlier analysis of around 640 of the donors, sequences lacking an unambiguous match to a single V gene segment were excluded. An earlier analysis of about 600 of the donors called V segments functional above 56.7% productive rearrangements and segregating when the between-donor standard deviation exceeded 5%. A statistical classification framework was built to diagnose cytomegalovirus status from the catalog of TCR beta chain sequences. A later analysis assigned V and J genes by comparing TCR nucleotide sequences with IMGT/GENE-DB human TR gene sequences. Using the TCRdist pipeline, a later analysis assigned CDR3 sequences along with most-parsimonious VDJ recombination scenarios. A later analysis defined each TCR beta chain by its CDR3 amino acid sequence plus V-gene family, and excluded reads lacking a unique V-gene family. As a way to deal with suspected cross-contamination and a sequencing artifact, a later analysis dropped approximately 570 nucleotide sequences that were highly shared and had low generation probability. For each public chain, a later analysis derived a clonal expansion index from normalized ranks of inferred template counts within each repertoire. A later analysis computed generation probabilities with a VDJ recombination model fitted to out-of-frame rearrangements, and checked the results against IGoR. Hypergeometric tests were used in a later analysis to score TCR-TCR, TCR-HLA and TCR-CMV co-occurrence, with a repertoire-size bias correction applied to the TCR pairs. A later analysis estimated false discovery rates by permuting HLA or CMV assignments 20 times. In a later analysis, co-occurring TCRs were grouped using DBSCAN, with TCRdist sequence similarity added in when clustering inside HLA-allele-positive subsets. Repertoires with fewer than 30,000 or more than 120,000 public chains, plus five repertoires with anomalous nucleotide sharing, were excluded from co-occurrence clustering. The clones in this table, taken by TCRdb from immuneACCESS, are in-frame only. Not every clone is retained; where verified, under half of the shortfall comes from an unresolved V gene, and the cause of the rest is unknown. The V and J calls and clone size are taken from that table; D and trimming were inferred from the DNA. The sample profile shows roughly 100,000 clones; around a tenth of them were found once. The top ten constitute about 5% of the sample.

The cohort consisted of fewer than 700 healthy bone marrow donors. Cohort members were all nominally healthy when sampled, although unrecorded immune exposures were likely present. The donor tested CMV seropositive, placing the donor among the roughly 300 seropositive members of the cohort. A peripheral blood sample was provided by each donor, and peripheral blood mononuclear cells were used for TCR beta sequencing. Genomic DNA extraction from the blood cell samples was performed with the Qiagen DNeasy Blood Extraction Kit. Sequencing was carried out using PBMCs. The clonotype comes from a man aged 45-65 years in good health and CMV-seropositive. The chain is made from TRBV27 and TRBJ2-7; perhaps TRBD2 is the D gene, with 5 bases matching. The nucleotide sequence is given as TGTGCCAGCAGTTTTCTGGGTAGCGCCGGCTACGAGCAGTACTTC. The encoded protein is CASSFLGSAGYEQYF.